This record looks at one T cell receptor (beta chain) sequence and its context. This clone has a handful of counts. Its antigen is still unknown. No much larger clone exists at a distance of one base, and base qualities are not known. In the germline V gene (reference sequence), CDR1 corresponds to MNHEY and CDR2 to SMNVEV. V is pared back by 6 bases and J by 5 bases, with 14 bases lying between the germline termini. From the cysteine through the phenylalanine, the CDR3 covers 13 amino acids. CDR3 DNA only is kept here, 39 bases in frame from base 1. The sample comes from a study of cytomegalovirus exposure and HLA in healthy donors (dated by TCRdb to 2016 to 2017). Study-wide context: According to an earlier analysis of 550 to 700 of the donors, some 180 million T cells yielded approximately 120 million unique TCR beta sequences and 276 Gb of sequence data. All discovery cohort repertoires had been generated on a single sequencing platform. Donor age, sex, ethnicity and CMV serostatus were compiled alongside the repertoire data. Genome-wide SNP genotypes for about three fifths of the roughly 700 donors were used in a later genetic analysis, which treated that subset as a discovery cohort. In a later analysis, previously published TCR beta repertoires from about 640 donors were re-analyzed and high-resolution HLA genotyping was added so that TCR occurrence patterns could be studied. The study was designed to test whether signatures of past pathogen exposure could be identified by cataloging public T cell receptors. Class I and class II HLA loci were covered by the typing at four-digit resolution. High-throughput TCR immunosequencing, statistical association of individual TCRs with disease status, and machine learning were combined to predict cytomegalovirus infection status. The later analysis used no new phenotypic data to find candidate immune exposures, relying instead on TCR beta sequences and their occurrence across donors. An earlier analysis of some 500 of the donors used high-throughput TCR beta sequencing to judge whether each TCR beta V gene segment behaved as functional or pseudogenic. Because of strong linkage in the cohort, roughly five DR-DQ haplotypes were treated as single units for association and clustering. The study profiled the T cell repertoires of hundreds of subjects by immunosequencing and related them to cytomegalovirus serostatus. A separate validation cohort of about 110 different subjects was used in addition to the 666-subject first cohort. Typing coverage differed by locus: A, B, C, DRB1 and DQB1 were typed in about 629-640 donors, DQA1 in roughly 510, DPA1 in 600 to 610, and DPB1 in just under 480. Of the roughly 430 genotyped donors, around 81% fell in the genetic ancestry cluster associated with self-reported Caucasian donors. An early release covering roughly 600 HLA-typed donors comprised 300 to 350 gigabases of sequencing data and tens of millions of unique TCR sequences. Across 300 to 400 genotyped donors of the cohort, an average of roughly 250,000 unique TCR beta nucleotide sequences per donor were sequenced, and about a sixth of those sequences were non-productive. The investigation overall reported the following: In a later analysis, most CMV-associated TCR beta chains were found to appear HLA-restricted, with HLA associations seemingly driven largely by CMV exposure. The study listed 150 to 200 TCR beta chains as associated with cytomegalovirus. The classifier was reported to diagnose cytomegalovirus status with high specificity and sensitivity in both the original cohort and the validation cohort. Because some donors lacked HLA typing at each locus, the association tests relied only on the typed subset. Compared with the roughly 700-donor mean, donors in an Asian-associated ancestry cluster had fewer N-insertions in productive TCRs, according to a later genetic analysis. According to a later analysis, parvovirus B19, influenza, CMV and Epstein-Barr virus appeared linked to several top co-occurrence clusters. In a later analysis, HLA-associated TCR beta chains were found to be more clonally expanded and to have lower generation probabilities than equally common non-associated chains. A further reported finding was that TCR beta sequences accurately predicted the HLA-A and HLA-B alleles for most subjects in the first cohort. In this cohort, only TCR beta chains were sequenced, and detectable features were limited by the absence of alpha or paired-chain data. It was suggested by the authors that the approach could potentially be generalized to other disease states and immunological phenotypes. In a later analysis, 16,951 TCR beta sequences were associated with specific HLA alleles at a false discovery rate of 0.05. In a later analysis, the rate of TCR association differed among HLA loci, with DRB1 alleles having the most associated TCRs and HLA-C alleles having the fewest. Across donors, most TCR sequences were observed very rarely, whereas some public TCRs were present in many individuals. V-gene and J-gene trimming of TCR beta chains was associated with a missense DCLRE1C variant in a later genetic analysis, and the association was replicated in an independent cohort. A group of highly shared sequence variants was considered likely to be a technical artifact of the sequencing pipeline. The 87-base-pair reads could not distinguish some IMGT-functional V segments, including TRBV6-2 and TRBV6-3, so those segments were excluded. Some 15 rarely observed V segments, including chromosome 9 orphons, were excluded from the earlier analysis of approximately 600 of the donors because counts were too low. In vitro tests confirmed that a few of the cytomegalovirus-associated TCR beta chains recognize cytomegalovirus antigens. When HLA alleles, especially DR and DQ, strongly co-occurred, TCR associations were difficult to assign to individual alleles. Correlated functional status among segregating V segments might reflect linkage disequilibrium, but an unknown experimental factor could not be ruled out. For the cohort, immune exposure information was limited to CMV serostatus. Broadly in line with IMGT annotations, most TCR beta V segments showed up in productive rearrangements about 87% or about 30% of the time in an earlier analysis of a few hundred of the donors. The presence/absence analyses assumed that sequencing depth was roughly uniform across donors, and that assumption may not be true.

Receptor libraries were prepared by the immunoSEQ multiplex PCR assay. For the multiplex PCR, a mixture combining 60 forward primers for TCR Vbeta segments and 13 reverse primers for TCR Jbeta segments was used. Amplification of the CDR3 region of rearranged TCR beta genes was performed with a multiplex PCR assay on genomic DNA. Amplified TCR beta libraries were sequenced as 87-base-pair reads on the Illumina HiSeq System. Turning to the authors' computational methods: A later analysis tallied approximately 87 million unique TCR beta chains across the 640 or so repertoires, and approximately 12 million of those chains were shared by two or more donors. A nearest-neighbor algorithm error-corrected the raw reads and collapsed the reads into unique sequences, merging closely related sequences to remove PCR and sequencing errors. CDR3 sequences were aligned to IMGT reference sequences to assign V, D and J gene segments. For a sequence to be retained, at least a six-nucleotide match to both a V gene segment and a J gene segment was required. A rearrangement was called productive if the CDR3 had no stop codons and remained in frame with V and J, and every other rearrangement was called non-productive. CDR3 was defined by IMGT convention, running from the second conserved V-encoded cysteine to the conserved J-encoded phenylalanine. In an earlier analysis of roughly 610 of the donors, sequences lacking an unambiguous match to a single V gene segment were excluded. An earlier analysis of a few hundred of the donors called V segments functional above 56.7% productive rearrangements and segregating when the between-donor standard deviation exceeded 5%. A statistical classification framework was developed to diagnose cytomegalovirus status using the catalog of TCR beta chain sequences. A later analysis assigned V and J genes by comparing TCR nucleotide sequences with IMGT/GENE-DB human TR gene sequences. Using the TCRdist pipeline, a later analysis assigned CDR3 sequences along with most-parsimonious VDJ recombination scenarios. In a later analysis, every TCR beta chain was defined by the combination of its CDR3 amino acid sequence and its V-gene family, and reads without a unique V-gene family were dropped. A later analysis removed 450 to 600 highly shared, low-generation-probability nucleotide sequences to deal with suspected cross-contamination and a sequencing artifact. A later analysis calculated a clonal expansion index for each public chain from normalized within-repertoire ranks of inferred template counts. In a later analysis, generation probabilities were computed using a VDJ recombination model fitted to out-of-frame rearrangements, and the results were checked against IGoR. In a later analysis, hypergeometric tests were used to score TCR-TCR, TCR-HLA and TCR-CMV co-occurrence, with a repertoire-size bias correction applied to TCR pairs. In a later analysis, false discovery rates were estimated by permuting HLA or CMV assignments 20 times. In a later analysis, co-occurring TCRs were grouped using DBSCAN, with TCRdist sequence similarity added in when clustering inside HLA-allele-positive subsets. Repertoires with fewer than 30,000 or more than 120,000 public chains were left out of co-occurrence clustering, as were several repertoires with anomalous nucleotide sharing. The clones in this table, taken by TCRdb from immuneACCESS, are in-frame only. Not every clone is retained; where verified, under half of the shortfall comes from an unresolved V gene, and the cause of the rest is unknown. Clone size and the V and J calls come from that table; the DNA yielded D and trimming. A total of roughly 180,000 clones appear in this sample, about 80% of them only once. 4% to 6% of the sample goes to the ten largest clones.

In total, approximately 700 healthy bone marrow donors made up the cohort. Cohort members were all nominally healthy when sampled, although unrecorded immune exposures were likely present. The donor tested CMV seronegative and was one of the 352 seronegative cohort members. A peripheral blood sample was collected from each donor, and TCR beta sequencing was performed on peripheral blood mononuclear cells. Genomic DNA was extracted from the blood cell samples with the Qiagen DNeasy Blood Extraction Kit. The chain uses TRBV27 and TRBJ2-7; the D gene cannot be resolved reliably. The sequenced material came from PBMCs. This TCR came from a man younger than 30 in good health and CMV-seronegative. Read as DNA, the sequence is TGTGCCAGCAGAAGCCGTCTAGAAAACGAGCAGTACTTC. It specifies CASRSRLENEQYF.